This TCR beta chain was found in a study of response to subunit inactivated influenza vaccine. Findings and caveats of the study: Every seasonal influenza vaccination brings in few new T cells, the authors suggested.

Of note for this clonotype: Its target is not known.

The CDR3 is 16 residues long. Germline trimming cut 6 bases from V and 2 bases from J; bases unmatched to any gene: 7. TCRdb re-derived calls from the RT-PCR reads in MiXCR, one entry per CDR3 protein. Of a few hundred thousand distinct CDR3 sequences listed, about 15% are singletons. The specimen comprised PBMCs from blood, sampled 11 to 12 days after vaccination. This receptor was obtained from a man in his fifties or sixties who received an inactivated influenza vaccine. The J gene is TRBJ2-3, the V gene TRBV12-3 or TRBV12-4, with 11 nucleotides matching TRBD2. The CDR3, as DNA: TGTGCCAGCAGAACGGGACTAGCGGAAAACACAGATACGCAGTATTTT. It specifies CASRTGLAENTDTQYF.